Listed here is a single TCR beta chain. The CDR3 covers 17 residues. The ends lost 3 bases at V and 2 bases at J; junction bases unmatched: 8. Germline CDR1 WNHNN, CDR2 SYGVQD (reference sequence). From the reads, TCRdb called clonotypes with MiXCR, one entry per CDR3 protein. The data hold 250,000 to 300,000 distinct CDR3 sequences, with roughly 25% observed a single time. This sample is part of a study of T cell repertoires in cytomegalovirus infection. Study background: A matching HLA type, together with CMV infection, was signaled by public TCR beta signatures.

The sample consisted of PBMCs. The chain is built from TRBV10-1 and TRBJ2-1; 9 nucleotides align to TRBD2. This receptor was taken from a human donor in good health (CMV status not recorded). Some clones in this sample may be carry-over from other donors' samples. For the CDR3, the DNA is TGCGCCAGCAGTGACCCAGCGGGGGGTACAACCTACAATGAGCAGTTCTTC. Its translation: CASSDPAGGTTYNEQFF.